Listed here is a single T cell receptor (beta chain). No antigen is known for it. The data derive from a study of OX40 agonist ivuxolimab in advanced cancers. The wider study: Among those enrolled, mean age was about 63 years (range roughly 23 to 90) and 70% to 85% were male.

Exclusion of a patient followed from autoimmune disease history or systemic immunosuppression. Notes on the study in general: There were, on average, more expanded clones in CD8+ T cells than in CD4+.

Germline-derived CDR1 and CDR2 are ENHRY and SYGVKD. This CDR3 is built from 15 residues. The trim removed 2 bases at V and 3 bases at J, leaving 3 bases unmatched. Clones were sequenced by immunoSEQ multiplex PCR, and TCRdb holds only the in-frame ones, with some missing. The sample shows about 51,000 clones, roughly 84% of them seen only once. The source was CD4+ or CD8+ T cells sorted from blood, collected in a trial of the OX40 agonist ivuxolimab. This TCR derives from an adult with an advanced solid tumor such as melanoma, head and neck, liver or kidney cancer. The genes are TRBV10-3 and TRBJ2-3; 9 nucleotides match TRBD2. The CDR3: CAISEISGGTDTQYF. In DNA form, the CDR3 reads TGTGCCATCAGTGAGATAAGCGGGGGGACAGATACGCAGTATTTT.